This T cell receptor (beta chain) was observed in a study of breast tumors, draining lymph nodes, adjacent tissues. Study-wide results and limits: Tumor T cell lymph node origin was a supported hypothesis, not proven. Tumor TCR diversity was below lymph nodes but above nontumor tissue.

Comments on this clonotype: Antigen unknown.

Samples came from axillary lymph nodes draining the breast cancer. The germline V gene encodes CDR1 MRHNA and CDR2 SNTAGT. CDR3 length equals 14 residues. V lost 4 bases, J lost 2 bases, and 11 bases lay in between. In TCRdb, the multiplex PCR reads were re-called with MiXCR into one record per CDR3 protein. This table has about 230,000 distinct CDR3 sequences, about 34% appearing once. This TCR derives from a female donor with breast cancer. Some clones in this sample may be carry-over from other donors' samples. The specimen sequenced was axillary lymph node tissue. V and J are TRBV6-4 and TRBJ1-1, with D possibly TRBD1 on 6 matching bases. The CDR3 region has the DNA TGTGCCAGCAGTGGGGGGGCAAAAAACACTGAAGCTTTCTTT. It yields the protein CASSGGAKNTEAFF.